The 16 T cell receptor beta chains below were found in one sample sequenced in a study of T cells in women clearing cervical HPV infection. Repertoires were generated with immunoSEQ multiplex PCR, while TCRdb's copy carries only in-frame clones and drops some. Here the sample table reports under 45,000 clones. The sample was blood buffy coat. The receptors here all came from a woman between 18 and 69 years old with a cervical HPV16 infection that either progressed to CIN3+ or cleared (not recorded which).

About this clone: The read ends 3 residues before the CDR3 terminus; that terminus is restored from the germline J gene. The chain is built from TRBV6-2 or TRBV6-3 and TRBJ1-1; D remains unclear. The CDR3 contains 12 residues. Germline V lookup: CDR1 MNHEY, CDR2 SVGEGT. The ends were cut back, 7 bases at V and 1 base at J, with 7 bases in the middle. Partial CDR3 DNA: TGTGCCAGCAACGAAGGGAACACTGAA. This gives the protein CASNEGNTE. The CDR3, in full, reads CASNEGNTEAFF.

As concerns this clone: The observed sequence ends 3 residues before the CDR3 terminus, with the missing tail filled in from the germline J gene. V usage is TRBV18 and J usage is TRBJ2-6; a possible D gene is TRBD2 (6 bases). CDR3 length: 20 residues. In germline, CDR1 is KGHSH, CDR2 LQKENI. With 1 base removed from V and 4 bases from J, the gap between germline ends came to 23 bases. CDR3 DNA, as far as it was read: TGTGCCAGCTCACCACGAGTGACGGGGGTCCCCAACTTAGGGGCCAACGTC. Its protein product is CASSPRVTGVPNLGANV. The whole CDR3 region reads CASSPRVTGVPNLGANVLTF.

A note on this clone: The observed sequence ends 3 residues before the CDR3 terminus, with the missing tail filled in from the germline J gene. The chain is built from TRBV30 and TRBJ2-1, with 8 bases fitting TRBD1. Germline CDR1 and CDR2: GTSNPN and SVGIG (reference sequence). V gave up 3 bases and J gave up 8 bases; unmatched junction bases: 6. CDR3 length: 13 amino acids. CDR3 amino acids: CAWRRQGYDEQFF. The CDR3 DNA, read in part, is TGTGCCTGGAGACGACAGGGGTACGATGAG. Variable domain in full (rest from reference TRBV30 and TRBJ2-1): SQTIHQWPATLVQPVGSPLSLECTVEGTSNPNLYWYRQAAGRGLQLLFYSVGIGQISSEVPQNLSASRPQDRQFILSSKKLLLSDSGFYLCAWRRQGYDEQFFGPGTRLTVL.

On this clone: The DNA ends 3 residues before the CDR3 does, and the rest of the CDR3 is filled in from the germline J gene. This chain connects TRBV30 to TRBJ2-7, with 9 positions matching TRBD2. The CDR3 loop spans 17 amino acids. CDR1 and CDR2 (germline): GTSNPN, SVGIG (reference sequence). V shed 3 bases, J shed 4 bases, and the junction held 16 bases outside the gene matches. Incomplete CDR3 DNA: TGTGCCTGGAGCCTTGCTGGGGCCCTAGCGGGATTTTACGAG. Amino acids: CAWSLAGALAGFYE. The whole CDR3 protein is CAWSLAGALAGFYEQYF.

With respect to this clone: The read gets to within 3 residues of the CDR3 end, and the germline J gene fills in the rest. V is TRBV6-2 or TRBV6-3 and J is TRBJ2-1; TRBD2 is a possible D gene (6 bases). The CDR3 is made up of 11 amino acids. V lost 7 bases, J lost 7 bases, and 8 bases lay in between. Germline V CDR1 and CDR2: MNHEY, SVGEGT. The CDR3 spells CASTLANEQFF. The DNA read from the CDR3 is TGTGCCAGCACCCTAGCGAATGAG.

Worth noting for this clone: The read falls 3 residues short of the CDR3 end, and the missing part is taken from the germline J gene. The V gene is TRBV19, the J gene TRBJ1-2; D is unresolved. The CDR3 contains 15 residues. The V gene's germline CDR1 is LNHDA and CDR2 SQIVND (reference sequence). The chain's CDR3 is CASSIVAGVADTYTF. The sequenced part of the CDR3 DNA is TGTGCCAGTAGTATTGTTGCGGGAGTGGCAGATACC.

CDR3 DNA, as far as it was read: TGCAGTGGATCCCGCGATGACAGGGTCAATCAGCCC. Its translation: CSGSRDDRVNQP. The entire CDR3 is CSGSRDDRVNQPQHF. The chain carries TRBV20-1 and TRBJ1-5; 7 bases fit TRBD1. The read ends 3 residues shy of where the CDR3 ends; the end is completed using the germline J gene. The CDR3 length is 15 residues. J was trimmed by 3 bases and V by 7 bases; bases with no gene match: 12. Germline V gives CDR1 DFQATT, CDR2 SNEGSKA (reference sequence).

The CDR3 sequence: CASSRGLAGISTDTQYF. Incomplete CDR3 DNA: TGTGCCAGCAGTCGTGGACTAGCGGGGATAAGCACAGATACG. V usage is TRBV27 and J usage is TRBJ2-3; 12 bases map to TRBD2. The read stops 3 residues short of the end of the CDR3; the missing end is completed from the germline J gene. The CDR3 has 17 amino acids. Germline lookup yields CDR1 MNHEY and CDR2 SMNVEV (reference sequence). With V trimmed by 5 bases and J by 0 bases, 6 bases remained unmatched.

As concerns this clone: The read gets to within 3 residues of the CDR3 end, and the germline J gene fills in the rest. This sequence joins TRBV10-2 and TRBJ2-7, with D hard to call. Germline loops: CDR1 WSHSY, CDR2 SAAADI. There are 11 residues in the CDR3. Trimming took 3 bases from V and 6 from J, leaving 6 bases between them. The CDR3 here is CASSDNLEQYF. CDR3 bases read: TGCGCCAGCAGTGATAATCTCGAG.

The sequenced part of the CDR3 DNA is TGTGCCAGCTCTCCCCCCGGGGGGCCGGCCTACGAG. Translating it yields CASSPPGGPAYE. The complete CDR3 protein is CASSPPGGPAYEQYF. J is TRBJ2-7 and V is TRBV18; D is possibly TRBD2 (7 bases). The read ends 3 residues before the CDR3 terminus; that terminus is restored from the germline J gene. V was trimmed by 6 bases and J by 2 bases, leaving 17 bases between them. From germline, CDR1 is KGHSH and CDR2 LQKENI. This CDR3 region has 15 residues. Full variable domain (remainder filled in from reference TRBV18 and TRBJ2-7): NAGVMQNPRHLVRRRGQEARLRCSPMKGHSHVYWYRQLPEEGLKFMVYLQKENIIDESGMPKERFSAEFPKEGPSILRIQQVVRGDSAAYFCASSPPGGPAYEQYFGPGTRLTVT.

Regarding this clone: With the read ending 3 residues before the CDR3 end, the germline J gene is used to fill in that end. The genes are TRBV7-9 and TRBJ2-7, with TRBD1 matching over 7 bases. This CDR3 is 14 amino acids long. Germline CDR1 SEHNR, CDR2 FQNEAQ (reference sequence). The J segment lost 2 bases and the V segment lost 1 base, leaving 2 bases of the junction unmatched. Here the CDR3 reads CASSLVDRAYEQYF. Partial CDR3 DNA: TGTGCCAGCAGCTTAGTTGACAGGGCCTACGAG.

On this clone: The read gets to within 3 residues of the CDR3 end, and the germline J gene fills in the rest. The chain joins TRBV30 to TRBJ2-3; TRBD1 or TRBD2 may be the D gene (6 bases each). The V gene's germline CDR1 is GTSNPN and CDR2 SVGIG (reference sequence). The CDR3 runs to 15 residues. This chain's CDR3 is CAWSVQGGWNQPQYF. The CDR3 DNA, read in part, is TGTGCCTGGAGTGTACAGGGAGGATGGAATCAGCCG.

The sequenced part of the CDR3 DNA is TGCGCCAGCAGCGCGAATAGCGGGAGGGCAACAGATACG. Encoded protein: CASSANSGRATDT. The whole CDR3 protein is CASSANSGRATDTQYF. The rearrangement uses TRBV5-1 and TRBJ2-3, with 11 bases identical to TRBD2. The read stops 3 residues short of the end of the CDR3; the missing end is completed from the germline J gene. Germline loops: CDR1 SGHRS, CDR2 YFSETQ. The trim removed 4 bases at V and 3 bases at J, leaving 7 bases unmatched. The CDR3 runs to 16 residues.

To note about this clone: The CDR3 end falls 3 residues outside the read, so it is completed with the germline J gene. The chain joins TRBV19 to TRBJ2-4; TRBD1 aligns across 7 bases. The CDR3 covers 16 residues. Germline V lookup: CDR1 LNHDA, CDR2 SQIVND (reference sequence). CDR3 sequence: CASSIDRDRARGGQYF. Partial CDR3 DNA: TGTGCCAGTAGTATAGATCGAGACAGGGCCCGGGGTGGT.

On this clone itself: The CDR3 is cut off 3 residues early in the read; its end comes from the germline J gene. The rearrangement uses TRBV6-1 and TRBJ1-5; 9 bases are shared with TRBD1. CDR1 and CDR2 (germline): MNHNS, SASEGT. The CDR3 spans 17 residues. V was clipped by 2 bases and J by 4 bases; unmatched bases: 9. The part of the CDR3 DNA that was read is TGTGCCAGCAGTGAATCTCGGCTGACAGGGGGGAATCAGCCC. Translated, it gives CASSESRLTGGNQP. The whole CDR3 protein is CASSESRLTGGNQPQHF.

As concerns this clone: The read terminates 3 residues ahead of where the CDR3 ends, so the germline J gene completes it. This rearrangement joins TRBV30 to TRBJ2-4, with 10 bases lining up with TRBD1. The CDR3 spans 13 residues. From germline, CDR1 is GTSNPN and CDR2 SVGIG (reference sequence). The CDR3 sequence is CALYRDRGYGQYF. The DNA read from the CDR3 is TGTGCCTTATACCGGGACAGGGGCTATGGT.